The present TCR beta chain was sequenced within a study of identical twins. Study conclusions and caveats: In zero-insertion analyses, partial confounding could arise from invariant MAIT and iNKT cells.

CDR1 and CDR2 (germline): ENHRY, SYGVKD. The CDR3 has 14 amino acids. The V and J ends lost 0 bases and 2 bases respectively, with 8 bases between them. TCRdb reprocessed the 5' RACE reads with MiXCR, giving one entry per CDR3 protein. The sample lists about 190,000 distinct CDR3 sequences, approximately 15% occurring once. This clonotype has just a few counts. Its specificity is not known. These data also formed part of another study, on T cells expressing NK-cell markers. That work states: Beta-chain profiling covered CD3+CD56+NKG2C+, CD3+CD56+NKG2C- and CD3+CD56-NKG2C+ sorted subsets. In several experiments, sorting was restricted to alpha-beta TCR T cells by an anti-gamma-delta TCR antibody. Whether expanded NKG2C-expressing T cell clones recognize HCMV is unknown.

The chain links TRBV10-3 to TRBJ2-7; D is undetermined. Sequences were obtained from CD8+ T cells sorted from blood. The TCR was taken from a woman between 18 and 29 years old in good health. The chain's CDR3 is CAISESAETYEQYF. In DNA, the CDR3 is TGTGCCATCAGTGAGTCGGCGGAGACCTACGAGCAGTACTTC.